This T cell receptor (beta chain) was captured in a study of blood T cell repertoires in COVID-19. Produced via immunoSEQ multiplex PCR; TCRdb's table is partial and in-frame only. The data show some 30,000 clones, 88% seen once. The sample taken for sequencing was peripheral blood. This clonotype was sampled from a human donor in a cohort sampled during active COVID-19.

The CDR3: CASSLAGGNTEAFF. CDR3 coding DNA: TGTGCCAGCAGCTTGGCAGGAGGGAACACTGAAGCTTTCTTT. The chain has TRBV5-4 and TRBJ1-1; D ambiguous. The V gene's germline CDR1 is SGHNT and CDR2 YYREEE (reference sequence). The ends were cut back, 0 bases at V and 1 base at J, with 7 bases in the middle. CDR3 size: 14 residues. Drawing the rest from reference TRBV5-4 and TRBJ1-1, the complete variable domain is ETGVTQSPTHLIKTRGQQVTLRCSSQSGHNTVSWYQQALGQGPQFIFQYYREEENGRGNFPPRFSGLQFPNYSSELNVNALELDDSALYLCASSLAGGNTEAFFGQGTRLTVV.